Following are 23 T cell receptor beta chains from one sample sequenced in a study of tissue T cells after allogeneic stem cell transplantation. Profiling relied on immunoSEQ multiplex PCR, and the TCRdb table lists in-frame clones only, not all of them. Of some 3,100 clones in the sample, around 66% were seen once. Adult allogeneic hematopoietic cell transplant recipients with steroid-refractory graft-versus-host disease were prospectively enrolled for research autopsy. The source was jejunal tissue, collected at autopsy. The source of these receptors is a male patient over 55 with steroid-refractory graft-versus-host disease after an allogeneic stem cell transplant. The graft donor may have contributed some T cells.

This sequence joins TRBV7-9 and TRBJ1-2; 7 bases match TRBD1. V shed 7 bases and J 9 bases; nucleotides not matched to a gene: 8. The V gene's germline CDR1 is SEHNR and CDR2 FQNEAQ (reference sequence). The CDR3 length is 12 residues. DNA of the CDR3: TGTGCCAGCACCCGACAGGGACCCAGCTACACCTTC. Translated, it gives CASTRQGPSYTF.

The rearrangement uses TRBV19 and TRBJ1-5; tentatively, D is TRBD1 (6 bases). This CDR3 is 15 amino acids long. V shed 10 bases and J shed 5 bases, with 21 bases lying between them. The germline gives CDR1 LNHDA, CDR2 SQIVND (reference sequence). The DNA of the CDR3 is TGTGCCACCCGAGGGGGGGGGTGGTTTCATCAGCCCCAGCATTTT. It yields the protein CATRGGGWFHQPQHF.

This clone has more than one count but fewer than ten. The chain recombines TRBV7-3 with TRBJ1-2; a weak D match, TRBD1 (6 bases). The germline V gene encodes CDR1 SGHTA and CDR2 FQGTGA. With 6 bases removed from V and 3 bases from J, the gap between germline ends came to 17 bases. The CDR3 loop spans 15 amino acids. CDR3 protein: CASSQTGSGDYGYTF. The CDR3 DNA reads TGTGCCAGCAGTCAAACAGGGTCGGGGGACTATGGCTACACCTTC.

The chain links TRBV6-6 to TRBJ2-2; 7 nucleotides line up with TRBD1. The junction had 10 bases not matched to a gene; V was cut back by 5 bases and J by 4 bases. Germline V lookup: CDR1 MNHNY, CDR2 SVGAGI (reference sequence). CDR3 length equals 16 residues. The CDR3 protein is CASSNQGVLVTGELFF. Here the CDR3 DNA reads TGTGCCAGCAGTAACCAGGGGGTTCTGGTCACCGGGGAGCTGTTTTTT.

This clone was found a few times. The V and J genes are TRBV18 and TRBJ2-2, with 8 bases that match TRBD1. Germline V gene sequence: CDR1 KGHSH, CDR2 LQKENI. The CDR3 length is 15 residues. V gave up 5 bases and J gave up 5 bases; unmatched junction bases: 7. CDR3 region: CASSKTGEVTGELFF. CDR3 bases: TGTGCCAGCTCAAAGACAGGGGAGGTTACCGGGGAGCTGTTTTTT.

By sample fraction, this clone is medium-sized. V is TRBV5-8 and J is TRBJ1-1, with D unclear. The CDR3 totals 13 residues. Germline CDR1 reads SGHTS; CDR2 reads YDEGEE. The germline V and J ends were trimmed by 4 bases and 0 bases, with 7 bases remaining between them. The CDR3 spells CASSAYLNTEAFF. The CDR3 DNA sequence: TGTGCCAGCAGCGCTTACTTGAACACTGAAGCTTTCTTT.

V and J are TRBV6-5 and TRBJ1-1, with D possibly TRBD1 on 5 matching bases. The CDR3 covers 13 residues. With 6 bases removed from V and 3 bases from J, the gap between germline ends came to 11 bases. Per germline, CDR1 MNHEY and CDR2 SVGAGI. The CDR3 bases are TGTGCCAGCAGGGTGGGCAGGGACACTGAAGCTTTCTTT. This codes for CASRVGRDTEAFF.

CDR3 sequence (DNA): TGTGCCAGCAGCGTAGGGGGGGAGGAGACCCAGTACTTC. It yields the protein CASSVGGEETQYF. The chain uses TRBV9 and TRBJ2-5; D might be TRBD2 (6 bases). This CDR3 has 13 amino acids. Germline V gene data show CDR1 as SGDLS and CDR2 as YYNGEE. Trimming shortened V by 0 bases and J by 5 bases, and 8 bases separated the two germline ends.

This chain joins TRBV5-1 and TRBJ2-1; D is ambiguous. This CDR3 is built from 14 residues. The V and J ends lost 5 bases and 4 bases respectively, with 13 bases between them. Germline loops: CDR1 SGHRS, CDR2 YFSETQ. The CDR3 sequence is CASSRSADYNEQFF. CDR3 DNA: TGCGCCAGCAGTCGGTCGGCTGATTACAATGAGCAGTTCTTC.

In its sample, this clone was seen a few times. The chain is built from TRBV7-2 and TRBJ1-5; no clear D. Looked up from germline, CDR1 is SGHTA and CDR2 is FQGNSA. This CDR3 region has 15 residues. Trimming stripped 5 bases from V and 0 bases from J, with 11 bases between. The CDR3 DNA sequence: TGTGCCAGCAGCCCAAGTCTATATAGCAATCAGCCCCAGCATTTT. Its protein is CASSPSLYSNQPQHF.

The V call is TRBV27, the J call TRBJ2-3, with TRBD2 matching over 13 bases. CDR1 and CDR2 from the germline V gene are MNHEY and SMNVEV (reference sequence). The junction had 3 bases not matched to a gene; V was cut back by 4 bases and J by 5 bases. CDR3 size: 15 residues. CDR3 DNA sequence: TGTGCCAGCAGTTGGACTAGCGGGAGCGAAGATACGCAGTATTTT. This sequence encodes CASSWTSGSEDTQYF.

The chain employs TRBV4-2 and TRBJ1-2, with 8 bases fitting TRBD1. This CDR3 is 15 amino acids long. With 4 bases clipped from V and 8 bases from J, the junction kept 12 bases outside the gene matches. CDR1 is LGHNA and CDR2 is YNFKEQ in the germline V gene. CDR3 DNA: TGTGCCAGCAGCCCACAAAAACAGGGGGATTTAGGCTACACCTTC. It codes for CASSPQKQGDLGYTF.

The chain recombines TRBV12-3 or TRBV12-4 with TRBJ2-1, with D possibly matching TRBD2 (5 bases). V was cut by 1 base and J by 10 bases, with 11 bases left in between. The CDR3 is 13 residues long. Here the CDR3 DNA reads TGTGCCAGCAGTTTAGAATTGAGCGGCGAGCAGTTCTTC. Translated, it gives CASSLELSGEQFF.

The table lists this clone with a few counts. The chain recombines TRBV4-3 with TRBJ1-6; 9 bases line up with TRBD1. The CDR3 loop spans 15 amino acids. From germline, CDR1 is LGHNA and CDR2 YSLEER. Trimming cost V 1 base and J 7 bases; bases outside gene matches: 2. CDR3 sequence (DNA): TGCGCCAGCAGCCAAGGGGACAGGGTGAATTCACCCCTCCACTTT. It is translated as CASSQGDRVNSPLHF.

This clone was recorded a few times. V is TRBV6-6 and J is TRBJ1-5, with D maybe TRBD1 (6 bases). This CDR3 has 14 residues. The germline V and J ends were trimmed by 0 bases and 7 bases, with 10 bases remaining between them. Germline loops: CDR1 MNHNY, CDR2 SVGAGI (reference sequence). DNA of the CDR3: TGTGCCAGCAGTTACTCCAGGGGCCAGCAGCCCCAGCATTTT. Translated: CASSYSRGQQPQHF.

The CDR3 sequence is CASSMRGLGDTQYF. CDR3 nucleotides: TGTGCCAGTAGTATGCGGGGTTTAGGAGATACGCAGTATTTT. The chain uses TRBV19 and TRBJ2-3, with D perhaps TRBD2 (6 bases). Trimming stripped 3 bases from V and 5 bases from J, with 12 bases between. The CDR3 spans 14 residues. The germline gives CDR1 LNHDA, CDR2 SQIVND (reference sequence).

V is TRBV7-9 and J is TRBJ2-5, with D maybe TRBD1 (5 bases). V was cut by 3 bases and J by 2 bases, with 10 bases left in between. The germline V gene encodes CDR1 SEHNR and CDR2 FQNEAQ (reference sequence). CDR3 size: 14 residues. CDR3 amino acids: CASSFGQGQETQYF. CDR3 nucleotides: TGTGCCAGCAGCTTTGGCCAGGGACAAGAGACCCAGTACTTC.

This chain uses TRBV10-3 with TRBJ2-7; D gene unclear. This CDR3 contains 12 residues. Trimming took 8 bases from V and 2 from J, leaving 10 bases between them. CDR1 and CDR2 from the germline V gene are ENHRY and SYGVKD. Written as DNA, the CDR3 is TGTGCCATCGGCAGTGGGACCTACGAGCAGTACTTC. Translation gives CAIGSGTYEQYF.

A word on this clone: A much larger clone is a single base away; this may be a read error. The gene calls are TRBV5-6 and TRBJ2-5; 8 nucleotides align to TRBD2. CDR3 size: 15 residues. The germline gives CDR1 SGHDT, CDR2 YYEEEE. The CDR3 region is CARSLVAGGGETQYF. The CDR3 region has the DNA TGTGCCCGCAGCTTGGTGGCCGGGGGGGGAGAGACCCAGTACTTC.

This clone was counted a few times. This sequence joins TRBV7-9 and TRBJ1-1; D uncertain. Per germline, CDR1 SEHNR and CDR2 FQNEAQ (reference sequence). The CDR3 consists of 14 residues. V was pared by 1 base and J by 1 base, with 7 bases between. DNA for the CDR3: TGTGCCAGCAGCTTAGGGTTAGGGAACACTGAAGCTTTCTTT. It yields the protein CASSLGLGNTEAFF.

The chain combines TRBV6-5 with TRBJ2-7; TRBD1 is a possible D gene (6 bases). Germline values: CDR1 MNHEY, CDR2 SVGAGI. Trimming stripped 6 bases from V and 3 bases from J, with 12 bases between. The CDR3 sequence is 13 residues long. CDR3 residues: CASRGRGDYEQYF. CDR3 coding DNA: TGTGCCAGCAGGGGCAGGGGCGACTACGAGCAGTACTTC.

This clone has just a few counts. The chain employs TRBV2 and TRBJ2-2; D perhaps matches TRBD2 (6 bases). Trimming pared 7 bases from V and 0 bases from J, leaving 15 bases between. Per germline, CDR1 SNHLY and CDR2 FYNNEI. The length of the CDR3 is 16 residues. The DNA of the CDR3 is TGTGCCAGCACCGTTGTCGGGACTTCGAACACCGGGGAGCTGTTTTTT. This codes for CASTVVGTSNTGELFF.

The chain combines TRBV19 with TRBJ2-5, with no clear D. Between the trimmed V and J ends, which lost 5 bases and 0 bases, there was a span of 7 bases. Germline-derived CDR1 and CDR2 are LNHDA and SQIVND (reference sequence). This CDR3 region has 13 residues. In nucleotides, the CDR3 is TGTGCCAGTAGTCGGAACCACCAAGAGACCCAGTACTTC. Translated: CASSRNHQETQYF.